This T cell receptor beta chain derives from a study of blood T cell repertoires in COVID-19. In the study's own analysis: Amplification with reference gene primers provided the estimates of nucleated cell counts. Libraries were prepared by immunoSEQ multiplex PCR; TCRdb keeps only in-frame clonotypes and omits some of them. The V and J calls and clone size come from that table; D and trimming were worked out from the DNA. The sample has fewer than 150,000 clones, 65% to 90% seen once. The sequencing input was peripheral blood. The TCR comes from a man aged 45-60 years with acute or convalescent COVID-19.

The CDR3 region is CASSLQGGTGGTEAFF. The CDR3 bases are TGTGCCAGCAGCCTACAAGGAGGGACAGGAGGGACTGAAGCTTTCTTT. V usage is TRBV3-1 (or the pseudogene TRBV3-2) and J usage is TRBJ1-1, with TRBD1 matching over 8 bases. This CDR3 contains 16 residues. After removal of 4 bases from V and 5 bases from J, the junction contained 12 bases not matched to a gene. Germline V gene lookup returns CDR1 LGHDT and CDR2 YNNKEL (reference sequence).